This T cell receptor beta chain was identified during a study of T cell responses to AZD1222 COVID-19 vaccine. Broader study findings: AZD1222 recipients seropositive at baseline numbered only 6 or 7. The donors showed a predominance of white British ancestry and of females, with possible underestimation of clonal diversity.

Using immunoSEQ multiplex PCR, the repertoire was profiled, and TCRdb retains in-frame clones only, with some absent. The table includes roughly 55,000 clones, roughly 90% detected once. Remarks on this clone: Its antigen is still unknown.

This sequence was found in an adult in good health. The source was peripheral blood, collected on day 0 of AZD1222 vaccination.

The CDR3 region is CASSLEGYRADGYTF. DNA of the CDR3: TGTGCCAGCAGCTTAGAAGGGTACAGGGCTGATGGCTACACCTTC. The genes are TRBV7-9 and TRBJ1-2; D is possibly TRBD1 (6 bases). The CDR3 consists of 15 residues. Trimming cost V 1 base and J 6 bases, with 15 bases left between them. From germline, CDR1 is SEHNR and CDR2 FQNEAQ (reference sequence).